This TCR beta chain was recovered during a study of shared T cell receptors in the human thymus. The CDR3 is 19 amino acids. CDR1 is GTSNPN and CDR2 is SVGIG in the germline V gene (reference sequence). V gave up 0 bases and J gave up 0 bases; unmatched junction bases: 14. The table came from immunoSEQ multiplex PCR; TCRdb's copy has only in-frame clones and leaves some out. The table includes about 660,000 clones, roughly 90% detected once. The sample also formed part of further work on human thymus T cells. Per that study: The thymus was resected at corrective cardiac surgery. Thymic and blood repertoires appeared to show biased V and J gene usage. A high degree of thymic repertoire overlap among unrelated individuals was reported in related research.

The sample was thymocytes. The origin of this receptor is a boy younger than two with a congenital heart defect. This sequence joins TRBV30 and TRBJ1-1, with 9 nucleotides matching TRBD1. CDR3 in amino acids: CAWSVPPTGGQGMNTEAFF. The CDR3 bases are TGTGCCTGGAGTGTACCCCCGACAGGGGGACAGGGCATGAACACTGAAGCTTTCTTT.